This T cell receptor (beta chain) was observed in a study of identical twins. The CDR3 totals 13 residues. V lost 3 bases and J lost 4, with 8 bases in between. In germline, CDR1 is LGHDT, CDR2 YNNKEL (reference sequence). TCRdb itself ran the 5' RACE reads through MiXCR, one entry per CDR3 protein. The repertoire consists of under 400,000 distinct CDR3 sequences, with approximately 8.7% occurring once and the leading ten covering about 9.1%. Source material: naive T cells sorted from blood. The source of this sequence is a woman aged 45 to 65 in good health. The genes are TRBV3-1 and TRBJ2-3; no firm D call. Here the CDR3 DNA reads TGTGCCAGCAGCCACCGCCTAGCAGATACGCAGTATTTT. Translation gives CASSHRLADTQYF.